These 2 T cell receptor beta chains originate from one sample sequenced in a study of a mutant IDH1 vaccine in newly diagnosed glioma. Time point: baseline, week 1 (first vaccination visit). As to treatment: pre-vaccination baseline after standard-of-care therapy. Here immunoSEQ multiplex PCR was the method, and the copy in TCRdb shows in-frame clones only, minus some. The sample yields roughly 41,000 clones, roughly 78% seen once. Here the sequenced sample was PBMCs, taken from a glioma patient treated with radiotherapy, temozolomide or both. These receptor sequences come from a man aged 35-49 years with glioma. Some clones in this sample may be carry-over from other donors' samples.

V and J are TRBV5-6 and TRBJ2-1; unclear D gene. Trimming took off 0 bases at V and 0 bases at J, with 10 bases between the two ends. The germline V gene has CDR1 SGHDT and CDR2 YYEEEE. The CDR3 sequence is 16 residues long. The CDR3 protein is CASSLGHGPSYNEQFF. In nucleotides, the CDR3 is TGTGCCAGCAGCTTGGGTCACGGACCCTCCTACAATGAGCAGTTCTTC. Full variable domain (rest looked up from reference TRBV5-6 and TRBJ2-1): DAGVTQSPTHLIKTRGQQVTLRCSPKSGHDTVSWYQQALGQGPQFIFQYYEEEERQRGNFPDRFSGHQFPNYSSELNVNALLLGDSALYLCASSLGHGPSYNEQFFGPGTRLTVL.

CDR3 protein: CASSFSIGTEAFF. In DNA form, the CDR3 reads TGTGCCAGCAGCTTTTCTATTGGCACTGAAGCTTTCTTT. This sequence joins TRBV7-2 and TRBJ1-1; D is unclear. Germline V CDR1 and CDR2: SGHTA, FQGNSA. CDR3 length: 13 residues. With 3 bases removed from V and 4 bases from J, the gap between germline ends came to 9 bases.